There are a few counts of the clone carrying this TCR beta chain. Its target is unknown. The CDR3 length is 14 residues. Germline CDR1 and CDR2: SGHRS and YFSETQ. V dropped 4 bases and J dropped 1; count of bases not matched to a gene: 4. This sample was taken from a study of somatic mutations in cytotoxic T cells in rheumatoid arthritis. Sequencing was performed with immunoSEQ multiplex PCR; in TCRdb, only in-frame clones are kept and a portion is missing. The table shows about 16,000 clones, with 75% to 80% occurring only once. Findings and caveats of the study: With 65 patients examined, fewer than 10 had a largest CD8+ clone exceeding 20% of CD8+ cells. TRBV07 showed slight underrepresentation in rheumatoid arthritis patients, unadjusted for multiple comparisons. Patients with rheumatoid arthritis did not differ significantly from age-matched healthy controls in CD8+ T-cell clonality. Patients with rheumatoid arthritis, but not healthy controls, had CD8+ clonality that increased with age.

The sequenced sample was CD8+ T cells sorted from blood. The receptor was isolated from an adult with rheumatoid arthritis. This rearrangement joins TRBV5-1 to TRBJ1-1; 7 bases line up with TRBD1. CDR3 DNA: TGCGCCAGCAGCGAGGGGACAGCGAACACTGAAGCTTTCTTT. It codes for CASSEGTANTEAFF.